This TCR beta chain was identified in a study of T-cell reconstitution after alpha-beta-depleted transplantation in children. Regarding the study as a whole: Where alpha-beta T cells came from about two months after transplant was reportedly several hundred expanded graft clones. Most T-cell counts and diversity one year after the transplant came from T cells that were newly produced. In some patients, recipient T cells and intrathymic progenitors surviving conditioning explained high day-60 diversity.

The germline gives CDR1 SGHNT, CDR2 YYREEE (reference sequence). This CDR3 spans 14 amino acids. V lost 1 base, J lost 6 bases, and 13 bases lay in between. Construction of the TCRbeta library involved unique molecular identifiers. TCRdb independently ran MiXCR on the PCR reads; one entry per CDR3 protein. The sample shows around 300,000 distinct CDR3 sequences, roughly 11% of them seen only once. Note on this clonotype: What it binds is unknown.

The source material was peripheral blood, sampled 180 days after TCRalphabeta/CD19-depleted stem cell transplant. The clonotype comes from a male patient between 2 and 9 years old who had a stem cell transplant for chronic granulomatous disease, so the T cells may come from the graft donor. The chain uses TRBV5-4 and TRBJ2-5; perhaps D is TRBD1 or TRBD2 (5 bases each). CDR3 sequence reads: CASSLTMGEKTQYF. In DNA, the CDR3 is TGTGCCAGCAGCTTGACGATGGGGGAGAAGACCCAGTACTTC.